This TCR beta chain appears in the sequencing data of a study of shared clonotypes between healthy human individuals. Study-wide context: Donors, aged 18 to 49, were a couple of women and a few men.

V shed 0 bases and J 2 bases; nucleotides not matched to a gene: 4. This CDR3 spans 15 amino acids. Germline CDR1 and CDR2: SGHVS and FQNEAQ. Assay: immunoSEQ multiplex PCR; the TCRdb copy retains only in-frame clones and omits some. The data show about 2 million clones, about 95% seen once. The sequence was collected from a man younger than 35 in good health. Material: naive CD4+ T cells sorted from blood. The subset here: CD45RA+ positively selected. This sequence joins TRBV7-8 and TRBJ2-7, with 7 bases identical to TRBD2. The CDR3 DNA reads as TGTGCCAGCAGCTTAGCCGCTAGCGGACCCTACGAGCAGTACTTC. It is translated as CASSLAASGPYEQYF.